Each of the 15 T cell receptor beta chains below was sequenced from the same sample in a study of control samples from healthy donors and cancer patients. Measured with immunoSEQ multiplex PCR; TCRdb has only the in-frame clones, and not every one. This sample yields 100,000 to 150,000 clones, of which around 92% are seen a single time; approximately 0.58% belongs to the top ten. Sequenced sample: PBMCs. The receptors originated from an elderly man with head and neck cancer.

The V call is TRBV29-1, the J call TRBJ2-1; D is perhaps TRBD1 (6 bases). Germline V gene data show CDR1 as SQVTM and CDR2 as ANQGSEA. Trimming left V 2 bases short and J 0 bases short, with 17 bases between. The CDR3 consists of 17 residues. The CDR3 region is CSVEWGPDRSSYNEQFF. As DNA, the CDR3 is TGCAGCGTTGAATGGGGCCCGGACAGAAGCTCCTACAATGAGCAGTTCTTC.

The V call is TRBV6-5, the J call TRBJ1-1, with D possibly TRBD1 on 6 matching bases. Per the germline V gene, CDR1 is MNHEY and CDR2 is SVGAGI. The CDR3 loop spans 12 amino acids. With 5 bases removed from V and 8 bases from J, the gap between germline ends came to 12 bases. Here the CDR3 reads CASSLSDREAFF. In DNA form, the CDR3 reads TGTGCCAGCAGTCTTAGCGACAGGGAAGCTTTCTTT.

The chain joins TRBV4-1 to TRBJ2-7; maybe TRBD1 (6 bases). V was clipped by 5 bases and J by 3 bases, with 14 bases between them. Germline CDR1 is MGHRA and CDR2 is YSYEKL. This CDR3 contains 14 residues. The CDR3 DNA reads TGCGCCAGCAGCTACAGGGAAGGTGGCTACGAGCAGTACTTC. Protein sequence: CASSYREGGYEQYF.

V usage is TRBV7-9 and J usage is TRBJ1-2, with a possible D match to TRBD1 (5 bases). The CDR3 consists of 15 residues. Germline CDR1 and CDR2: SEHNR and FQNEAQ (reference sequence). V lost 1 base and J lost 8, with 17 bases in between. The CDR3 coding sequence is TGTGCCAGCAGCTTAGGTGGGGGACTGCTTTGGGGCTACACCTTC. This sequence encodes CASSLGGGLLWGYTF. The full variable domain, rest sourced from reference TRBV7-9 and TRBJ1-2, is DTGVSQNPRHKITKRGQNVTFRCDPISEHNRLYWYRQTLGQGPEFLTYFQNEAQLEKSRLLSDRFSAERPKGSFSTLEIQRTEQGDSAMYLCASSLGGGLLWGYTFGSGTRLTVV.

The chain is built from TRBV27 and TRBJ2-7; TRBD2 agrees at 11 bases. V was pared by 9 bases and J by 3 bases, with 4 bases of the junction left unmatched. Germline V gene lookup returns CDR1 MNHEY and CDR2 SMNVEV (reference sequence). This CDR3 contains 13 residues. The CDR3 bases are TGTGCCAGTTGGACTAGCGGGTTCTACGAGCAGTACTTC. It encodes CASWTSGFYEQYF.

The J gene is TRBJ1-4, the V gene TRBV6-5; no reliable D call. Per the germline V gene, CDR1 is MNHEY and CDR2 is SVGAGI. V was trimmed by 6 bases and J by 6 bases, leaving 11 bases between them. The CDR3 consists of 13 residues. CDR3 sequence: CASSRTGDEKLFF. In nucleotides, the CDR3 is TGTGCCAGCAGCAGGACTGGGGATGAAAAACTGTTTTTT.

The rearrangement links TRBV5-6 to TRBJ1-4; D may be TRBD1 (5 bases). The CDR3 has 13 residues. Germline CDR1 is SGHDT and CDR2 is YYEEEE. V lost 4 bases, J lost 7 bases, and 11 bases lay in between. DNA for the CDR3: TGTGCCAGCAGCCCGGCGGGGGGTGAAAAACTGTTTTTT. It codes for CASSPAGGEKLFF.

This chain links TRBV10-3 with TRBJ2-7; 9 bases align to TRBD1. This CDR3 is 15 amino acids long. J lost 9 bases, V lost 4 bases, and 13 bases had no gene match. CDR1 and CDR2 (germline): ENHRY, SYGVKD. The CDR3, as DNA: TGTGCCATCAGTGGACGGACAGGGGAATTGTTCGGGCAGTACTTC. This translates into CAISGRTGELFGQYF.

The V call is TRBV5-1, the J call TRBJ2-7, with D uncertain. The CDR3 length is 15 residues. Trimming removed 2 bases at V and 2 bases at J, with 14 bases between. In germline, CDR1 is SGHRS, CDR2 YFSETQ. CDR3 sequence: CASSFGSTPTYEQYF. CDR3 bases: TGCGCCAGCAGCTTCGGAAGCACTCCGACCTACGAGCAGTACTTC.

The rearrangement uses TRBV6-6 and TRBJ1-2; maybe TRBD1 (6 bases). The CDR3 sequence is 14 residues long. The germline V gene encodes CDR1 MNHNY and CDR2 SVGAGI (reference sequence). V was trimmed by 5 bases and J by 2 bases, leaving 12 bases between them. CDR3 in amino acids: CASSPTTGNYGYTF. The CDR3 bases are TGTGCCAGCAGTCCCACAACAGGGAACTATGGCTACACCTTC.

V usage is TRBV7-2 and J usage is TRBJ1-5; 8 nucleotides match TRBD1. This CDR3 has 14 residues. Germline V gives CDR1 SGHTA, CDR2 FQGNSA. The V gene end was trimmed by 7 bases and the J gene end by 5 bases; junction bases not matched to a gene: 7. In DNA form, the CDR3 reads TGTGCCAGCACTGGCCAGGGGGCTTATCAGCCCCAGCATTTT. Translated, it gives CASTGQGAYQPQHF.

V and J are TRBV23-1 and TRBJ1-5; possible D gene TRBD1, 6 bases. TRBV23-1 is marked as an open reading frame, function uncertain. The V and J ends lost 7 bases and 4 bases respectively, with 26 bases between them. The CDR3 runs 18 residues. The CDR3 DNA follows: TGCGCCAGCACCCCACCCCGGGACACTTACTCACTTAATCAGCCCCAGCATTTT. It specifies CASTPPRDTYSLNQPQHF.

The chain is built from TRBV4-3 and TRBJ2-1, with TRBD2 matching over 10 bases. Trimming took 2 bases from V and 10 from J; bases not matched to a gene: 8. The CDR3 has 15 amino acids. Per germline, CDR1 LGHNA and CDR2 YSLEER. CDR3 protein: CASSQRTSGVHEQFF. The CDR3 coding sequence is TGCGCCAGCAGCCAACGGACTAGCGGAGTCCACGAGCAGTTCTTC.

This clone was detected only once. The chain carries TRBV5-1 and TRBJ1-6; no definite D call. Trimming cost V 1 base and J 7 bases, with 9 bases left between them. This CDR3 is 14 amino acids long. Germline V gives CDR1 SGHRS, CDR2 YFSETQ. The CDR3 here is CASSLRQTNSPLHF. DNA for the CDR3: TGCGCCAGCAGCTTGAGGCAGACGAATTCACCCCTCCACTTT.

J is TRBJ2-6 and V is TRBV4-3; 12 nucleotides line up with TRBD1. J gave up 3 bases and V 3 bases, and 6 bases lay outside the gene matches. The CDR3 is 18 amino acids. Germline assignment: CDR1 LGHNA and CDR2 YSLEER. The CDR3 region is CASSHAGTGGRGANVLTF. CDR3 in DNA: TGCGCCAGCAGCCACGCCGGGACAGGGGGCCGTGGGGCCAACGTCCTGACTTTC.